This T cell receptor beta chain was identified in a study of Tregs in tolerant kidney transplant recipients. Mixed chimerism was transient after nonmyeloablative marrow transplants from related graft donors. Unstimulated Tregs (CD4+CD25+CD127-) and CD4+CD25- non-Tregs were sorted from PBMCs. Turning to this clone: The antigen is undetermined.

TCRdb keeps only in-frame clones here, not all; method: immunoSEQ multiplex PCR. Among 90,000 or so clones listed, approximately 93% were seen once. General study results and limits: Some patients' samples used different primers over time, so nucleotide sequences weren't comparable.

The CDR3 is 15 residues long. Looked up from germline, CDR1 is MGHRA and CDR2 is YSYEKL. The J segment lost 0 bases and the V segment lost 4 bases, leaving 2 bases of the junction unmatched. The chain employs TRBV4-1 and TRBJ2-1; the match to TRBD1 covers 8 bases. Sequencing used CD4+ T cells from blood (PBMCs), obtained 12 months after the transplant. This receptor was taken from a human patient who received a combined kidney and bone marrow transplant. Some T cells may be graft donor cells. The CDR3 coding sequence is TGCGCCAGCAGCCTCGACAGGGGCTCCTACAATGAGCAGTTCTTC. Amino acid sequence: CASSLDRGSYNEQFF.